This TCR beta chain is drawn from a study of post-analysis software for immune sequencing data. Background on the study: Relapsing-remitting, secondary progressive and progressive-relapsing multiple sclerosis courses were included. Overall study results and limits: Same-batch preparations were strongly co-clustered by F measure. In patients, about five TRBV segments were more frequent than in controls, with TRBV5-6, TRBV5-1 and TRBV20-1 among them. Versus controls, multiple sclerosis patients showed significantly lower diversity (normalized Chao1).

For this clonotype: Its target is not known.

The CDR3 spans 14 residues. Germline loops: CDR1 MNHEY, CDR2 SVGAGI. Trimming removed 6 bases at V and 1 base at J, with 13 bases between. Unique molecular identifiers had been added to the TCR beta cDNA libraries. Out of 1 to 10 million T cells, about 510,000 cDNA molecules were generated. Via MiXCR, TCRdb re-called the PCR reads, giving one row per CDR3 protein. This table has 820,000 or so distinct CDR3 sequences, roughly 58% appearing once. The sequenced sample consisted of blood. The clonotype was recovered from a girl aged 5-17 years with multiple sclerosis. The chain joins TRBV6-5 to TRBJ2-7, with D uncertain. CDR3 sequence: CASRVTYVSYEQYF. CDR3 coding DNA: TGTGCCAGCAGGGTGACTTACGTTTCCTACGAGCAGTACTTC.